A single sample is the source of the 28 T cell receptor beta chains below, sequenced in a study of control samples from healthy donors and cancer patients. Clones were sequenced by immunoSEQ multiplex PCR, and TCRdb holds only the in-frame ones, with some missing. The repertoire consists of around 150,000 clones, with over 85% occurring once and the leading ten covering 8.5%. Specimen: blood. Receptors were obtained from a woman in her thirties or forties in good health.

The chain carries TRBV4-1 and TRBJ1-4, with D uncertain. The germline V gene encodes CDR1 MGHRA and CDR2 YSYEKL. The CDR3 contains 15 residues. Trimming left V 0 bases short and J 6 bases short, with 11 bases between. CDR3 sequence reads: CASSQDPGYDEKLFF. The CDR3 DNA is TGCGCCAGCAGCCAAGATCCGGGGTACGATGAAAAACTGTTTTTT.

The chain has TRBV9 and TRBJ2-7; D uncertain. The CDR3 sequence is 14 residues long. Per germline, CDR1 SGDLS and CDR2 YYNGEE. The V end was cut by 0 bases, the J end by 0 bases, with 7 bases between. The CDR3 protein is CASSVGPDSYEQYF. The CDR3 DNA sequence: TGTGCCAGCAGCGTAGGGCCGGACTCCTACGAGCAGTACTTC.

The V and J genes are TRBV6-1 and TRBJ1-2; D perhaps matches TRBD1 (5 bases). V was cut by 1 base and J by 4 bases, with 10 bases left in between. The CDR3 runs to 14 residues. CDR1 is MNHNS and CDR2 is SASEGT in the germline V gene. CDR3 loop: CASSEVAGRYGYTF. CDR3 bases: TGTGCCAGCAGTGAAGTAGCAGGGCGCTATGGCTACACCTTC.

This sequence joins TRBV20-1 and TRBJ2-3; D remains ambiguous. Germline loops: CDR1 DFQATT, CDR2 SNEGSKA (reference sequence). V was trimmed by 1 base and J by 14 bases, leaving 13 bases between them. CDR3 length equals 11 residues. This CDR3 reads CSARGVTGAYF. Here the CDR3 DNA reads TGCAGTGCTAGAGGCGTCACGGGCGCGTATTTT.

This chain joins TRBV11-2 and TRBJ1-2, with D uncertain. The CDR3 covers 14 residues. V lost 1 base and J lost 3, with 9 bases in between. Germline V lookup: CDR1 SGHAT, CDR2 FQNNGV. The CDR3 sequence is CASSLGPEDYGYTF. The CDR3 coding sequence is TGTGCCAGCAGCTTAGGCCCGGAGGACTATGGCTACACCTTC.

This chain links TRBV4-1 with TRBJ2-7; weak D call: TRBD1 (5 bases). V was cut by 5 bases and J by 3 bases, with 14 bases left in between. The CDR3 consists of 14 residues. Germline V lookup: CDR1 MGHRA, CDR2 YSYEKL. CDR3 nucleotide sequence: TGCGCCAGCAGCACGCATCGGACAAGCTACGAGCAGTACTTC. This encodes CASSTHRTSYEQYF.

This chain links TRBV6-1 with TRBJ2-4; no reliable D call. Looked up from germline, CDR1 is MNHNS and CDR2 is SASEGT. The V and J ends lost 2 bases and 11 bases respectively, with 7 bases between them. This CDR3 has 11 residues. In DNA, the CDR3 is TGTGCCAGCAGTGAATCAGCTTTTCAGTACTTC. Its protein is CASSESAFQYF.

The CDR3 spells CASSETGLNEQFF. In DNA, the CDR3 is TGTGCCAGCAGTGAAACCGGCCTCAATGAGCAGTTCTTC. The chain has TRBV2 and TRBJ2-1; no clear D gene. The length of the CDR3 is 13 residues. Looked up from germline, CDR1 is SNHLY and CDR2 is FYNNEI. V dropped 2 bases and J dropped 6 bases, with 8 bases sitting between them.

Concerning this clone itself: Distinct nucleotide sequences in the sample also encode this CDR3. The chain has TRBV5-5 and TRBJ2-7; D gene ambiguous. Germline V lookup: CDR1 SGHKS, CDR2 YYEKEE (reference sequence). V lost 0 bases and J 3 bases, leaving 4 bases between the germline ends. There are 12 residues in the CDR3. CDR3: CASSLVGYEQYF. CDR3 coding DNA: TGTGCCAGCAGCTTGGTGGGCTACGAGCAGTACTTC.

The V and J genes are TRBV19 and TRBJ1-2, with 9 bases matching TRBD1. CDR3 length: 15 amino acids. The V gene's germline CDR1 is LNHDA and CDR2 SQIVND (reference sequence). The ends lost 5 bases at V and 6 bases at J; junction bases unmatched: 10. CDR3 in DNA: TGTGCCAGTAGTCCGGGACAGGGACAGAAGGATGGCTACACCTTC. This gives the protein CASSPGQGQKDGYTF.

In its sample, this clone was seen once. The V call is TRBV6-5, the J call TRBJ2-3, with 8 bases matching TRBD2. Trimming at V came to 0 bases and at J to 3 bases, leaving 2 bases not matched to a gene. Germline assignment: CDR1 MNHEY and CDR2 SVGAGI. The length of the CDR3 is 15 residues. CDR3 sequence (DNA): TGTGCCAGCAGTTACTCAGCGGGAGTGACAGATACGCAGTATTTT. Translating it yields CASSYSAGVTDTQYF.

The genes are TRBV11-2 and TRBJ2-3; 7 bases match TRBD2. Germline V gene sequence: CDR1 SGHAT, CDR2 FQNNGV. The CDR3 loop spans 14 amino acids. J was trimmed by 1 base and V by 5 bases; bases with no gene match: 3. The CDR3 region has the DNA TGTGCCAGCAGCAGCACTAGCGGCACAGATACGCAGTATTTT. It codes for CASSSTSGTDTQYF. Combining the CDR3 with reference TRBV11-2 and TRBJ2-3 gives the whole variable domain EAGVAQSPRYKIIEKRQSVAFWCNPISGHATLYWYQQILGQGPKLLIQFQNNGVVDDSQLPKDRFSAERLKGVDSTLKIQPAKLEDSAVYLCASSSTSGTDTQYFGPGTRLTVL.

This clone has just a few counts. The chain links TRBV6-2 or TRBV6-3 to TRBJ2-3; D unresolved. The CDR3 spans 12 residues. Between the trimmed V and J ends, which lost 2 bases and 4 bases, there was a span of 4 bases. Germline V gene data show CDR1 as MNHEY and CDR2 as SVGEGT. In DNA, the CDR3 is TGTGCCAGCAGTTACGGGCCAGATACGCAGTATTTT. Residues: CASSYGPDTQYF.

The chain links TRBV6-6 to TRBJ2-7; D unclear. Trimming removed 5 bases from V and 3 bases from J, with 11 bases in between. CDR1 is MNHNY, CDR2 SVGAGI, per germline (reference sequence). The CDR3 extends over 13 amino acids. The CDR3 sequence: CASSNQHDYEQYF. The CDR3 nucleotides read TGTGCCAGCAGTAACCAGCACGACTACGAGCAGTACTTC.

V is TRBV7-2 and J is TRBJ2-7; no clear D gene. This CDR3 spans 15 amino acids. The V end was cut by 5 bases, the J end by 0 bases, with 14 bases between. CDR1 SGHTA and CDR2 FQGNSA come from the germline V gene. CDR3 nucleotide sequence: TGTGCCAGCAGCCCGATTCCGGGCAGCTCCTACGAGCAGTACTTC. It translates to CASSPIPGSSYEQYF.

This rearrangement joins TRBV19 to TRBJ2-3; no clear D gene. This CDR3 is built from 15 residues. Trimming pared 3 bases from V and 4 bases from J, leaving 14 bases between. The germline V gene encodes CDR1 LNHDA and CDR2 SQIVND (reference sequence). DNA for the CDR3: TGTGCCAGTAGTATGGCTGCGGAGTGGGCAGATACGCAGTATTTT. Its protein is CASSMAAEWADTQYF.

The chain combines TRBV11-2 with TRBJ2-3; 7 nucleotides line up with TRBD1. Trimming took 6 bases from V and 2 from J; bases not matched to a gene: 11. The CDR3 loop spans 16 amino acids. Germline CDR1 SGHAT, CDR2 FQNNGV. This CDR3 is CASSLGSGTVTDTQYF. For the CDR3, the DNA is TGTGCCAGCAGTCTAGGTTCCGGGACAGTCACAGATACGCAGTATTTT.

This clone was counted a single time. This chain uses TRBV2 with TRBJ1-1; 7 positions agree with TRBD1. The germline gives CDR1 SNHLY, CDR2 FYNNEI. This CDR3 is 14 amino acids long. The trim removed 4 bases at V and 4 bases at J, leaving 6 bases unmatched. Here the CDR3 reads CASSGGQPSTEAFF. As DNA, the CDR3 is TGTGCCAGCAGTGGGGGACAGCCGAGCACTGAAGCTTTCTTT. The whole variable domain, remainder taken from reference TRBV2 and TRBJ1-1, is EPEVTQTPSHQVTQMGQEVILRCVPISNHLYFYWYRQILGQKVEFLVSFYNNEISEKSEIFDDQFSVERPDGSNFTLKIRSTKLEDSAMYFCASSGGQPSTEAFFGQGTRLTVV.

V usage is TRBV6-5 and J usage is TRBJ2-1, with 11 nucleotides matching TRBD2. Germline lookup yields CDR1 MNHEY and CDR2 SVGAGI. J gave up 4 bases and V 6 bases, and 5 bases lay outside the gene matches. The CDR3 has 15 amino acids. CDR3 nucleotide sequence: TGTGCCAGCAGCGTTGGACTAGCGGGTTACAATGAGCAGTTCTTC. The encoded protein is CASSVGLAGYNEQFF.

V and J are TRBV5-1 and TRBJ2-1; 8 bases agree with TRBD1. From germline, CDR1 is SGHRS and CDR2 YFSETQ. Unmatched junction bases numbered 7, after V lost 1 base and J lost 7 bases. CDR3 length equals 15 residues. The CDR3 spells CASSLRAGGSNEQFF. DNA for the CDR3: TGCGCCAGCAGCTTGAGGGCAGGGGGCTCGAATGAGCAGTTCTTC. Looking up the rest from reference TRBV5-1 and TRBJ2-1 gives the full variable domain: KAGVTQTPRYLIKTRGQQVTLSCSPISGHRSVSWYQQTPGQGLQFLFEYFSETQRNKGNFPGRFSGRQFSNSRSEMNVSTLELGDSALYLCASSLRAGGSNEQFFGPGTRLTVL.

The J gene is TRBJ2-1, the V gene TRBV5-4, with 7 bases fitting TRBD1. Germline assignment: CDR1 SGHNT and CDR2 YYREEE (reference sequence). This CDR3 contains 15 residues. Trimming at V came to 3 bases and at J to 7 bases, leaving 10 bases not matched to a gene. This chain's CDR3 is CASSSGGARMNEQFF. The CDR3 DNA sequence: TGTGCCAGCAGCTCAGGGGGAGCCAGAATGAATGAGCAGTTCTTC.

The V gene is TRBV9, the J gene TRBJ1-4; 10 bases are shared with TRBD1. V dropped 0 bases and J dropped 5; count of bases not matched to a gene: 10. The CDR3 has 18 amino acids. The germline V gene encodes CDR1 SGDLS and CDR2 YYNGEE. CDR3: CASSVGETGGSRNEKLFF. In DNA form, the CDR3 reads TGTGCCAGCAGCGTAGGGGAGACAGGGGGCAGCCGAAATGAAAAACTGTTTTTT. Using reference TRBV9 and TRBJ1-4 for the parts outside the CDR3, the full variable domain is DSGVTQTPKHLITATGQRVTLRCSPRSGDLSVYWYQQSLDQGLQFLIQYYNGEERAKGNILERFSAQQFPDLHSELNLSSLELGDSALYFCASSVGETGGSRNEKLFFGSGTQLSVL.

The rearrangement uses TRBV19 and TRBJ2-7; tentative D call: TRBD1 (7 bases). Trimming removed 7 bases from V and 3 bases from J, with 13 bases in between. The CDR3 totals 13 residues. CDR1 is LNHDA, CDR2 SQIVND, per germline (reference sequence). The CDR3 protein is CASTAGQHYEQYF. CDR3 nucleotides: TGTGCCAGTACCGCGGGACAGCACTACGAGCAGTACTTC.

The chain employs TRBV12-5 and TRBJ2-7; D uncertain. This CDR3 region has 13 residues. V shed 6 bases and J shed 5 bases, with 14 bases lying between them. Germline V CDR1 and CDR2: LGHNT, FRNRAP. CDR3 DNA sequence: TGTGCTAGTGGCCTACGGTTGGGTAACGAGCAGTACTTC. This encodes CASGLRLGNEQYF.

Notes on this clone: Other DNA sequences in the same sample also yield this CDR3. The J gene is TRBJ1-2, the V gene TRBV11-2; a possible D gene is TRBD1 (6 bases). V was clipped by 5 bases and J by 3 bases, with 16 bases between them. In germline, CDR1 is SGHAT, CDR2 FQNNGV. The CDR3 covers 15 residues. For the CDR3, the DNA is TGTGCCAGCAGCGGCCCAGGAAGGGGGGACTATGGCTACACCTTC. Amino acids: CASSGPGRGDYGYTF.

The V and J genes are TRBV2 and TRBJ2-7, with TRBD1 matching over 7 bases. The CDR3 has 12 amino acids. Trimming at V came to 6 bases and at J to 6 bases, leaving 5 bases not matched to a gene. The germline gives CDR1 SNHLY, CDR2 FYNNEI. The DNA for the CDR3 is TGTGCCAGCAGAGCTACAGGGGTCGAGCAGTACTTC. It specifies CASRATGVEQYF.

CDR3 coding DNA: TGCGCCAGCAGCTTGTTGGAAGGGAGGAGCCGTCGTGGCTACACCTTC. It yields the protein CASSLLEGRSRRGYTF. The rearrangement joins TRBV5-1 to TRBJ1-2, with no clear D. Germline V gene data show CDR1 as SGHRS and CDR2 as YFSETQ. The V end lost 1 base, the J end lost 7 bases, and 20 bases lay between the germline ends. CDR3 size: 16 residues.

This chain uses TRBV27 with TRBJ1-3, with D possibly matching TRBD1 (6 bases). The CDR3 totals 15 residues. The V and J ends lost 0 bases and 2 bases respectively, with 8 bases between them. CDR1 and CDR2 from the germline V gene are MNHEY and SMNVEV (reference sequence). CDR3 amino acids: CASSLSTGPGNTIYF. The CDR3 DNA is TGTGCCAGCAGTTTATCGACAGGTCCTGGAAACACCATATATTTT.